This T cell receptor beta chain was captured in a study of beta chain features in type 1 diabetes. Expressed TCRB transcripts were sequenced because the isolated RNA had all been reverse transcribed beforehand. Measured with immunoSEQ multiplex PCR; TCRdb has only the in-frame clones, and not every one. The sample has over 150,000 clones; about 8.5% are singletons. This clone showed up just a few times. Germline CDR1 and CDR2: GTSNPN and SVGIG (reference sequence). The CDR3 spans 19 residues. The J segment lost 5 bases and the V segment lost 8 bases, leaving 27 bases of the junction unmatched. The sequenced material came from central memory CD4+ T cells from blood. The clonotype was recovered from a young man in good health. The chain employs TRBV30 and TRBJ2-5; 9 nucleotides match TRBD1. The CDR3, as DNA: TGTGCCAGTACTCATCCCGGACAGGGGTTTCATACAAACATGGAGACCCAGTACTTC. It is translated as CASTHPGQGFHTNMETQYF.